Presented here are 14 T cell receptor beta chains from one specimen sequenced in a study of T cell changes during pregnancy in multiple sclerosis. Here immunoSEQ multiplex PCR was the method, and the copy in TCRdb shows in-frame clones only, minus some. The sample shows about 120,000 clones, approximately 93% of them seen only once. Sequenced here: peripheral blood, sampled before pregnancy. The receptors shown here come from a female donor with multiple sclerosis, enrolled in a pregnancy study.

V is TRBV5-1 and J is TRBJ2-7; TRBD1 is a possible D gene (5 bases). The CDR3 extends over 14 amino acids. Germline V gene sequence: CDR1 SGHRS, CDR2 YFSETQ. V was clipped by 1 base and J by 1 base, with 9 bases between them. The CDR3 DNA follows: TGCGCCAGCAGCTTGCAATCAGGGTCCTACGAGCAGTACTTC. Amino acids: CASSLQSGSYEQYF.

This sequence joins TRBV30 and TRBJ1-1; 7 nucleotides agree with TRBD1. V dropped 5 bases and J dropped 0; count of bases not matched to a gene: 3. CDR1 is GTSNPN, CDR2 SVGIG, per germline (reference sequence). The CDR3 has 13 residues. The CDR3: CAWETGMNTEAFF. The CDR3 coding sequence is TGTGCCTGGGAGACAGGGATGAACACTGAAGCTTTCTTT.

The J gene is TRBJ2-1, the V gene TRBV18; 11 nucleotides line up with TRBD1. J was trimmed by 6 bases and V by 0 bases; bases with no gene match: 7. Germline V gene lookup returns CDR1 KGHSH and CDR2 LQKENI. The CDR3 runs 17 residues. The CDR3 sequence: CASSPPGTGTGGNEQFF. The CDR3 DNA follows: TGTGCCAGCTCACCACCCGGAACCGGGACAGGGGGCAATGAGCAGTTCTTC.

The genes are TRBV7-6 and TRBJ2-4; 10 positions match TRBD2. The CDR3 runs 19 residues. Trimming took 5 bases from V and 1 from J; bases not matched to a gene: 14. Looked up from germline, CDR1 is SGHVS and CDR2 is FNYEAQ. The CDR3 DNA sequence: TGTGCCAGCAGCCCACTGGCTAGCGGGAGTCCGGCGGCCAAAAACATTCAGTACTTC. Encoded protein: CASSPLASGSPAAKNIQYF.

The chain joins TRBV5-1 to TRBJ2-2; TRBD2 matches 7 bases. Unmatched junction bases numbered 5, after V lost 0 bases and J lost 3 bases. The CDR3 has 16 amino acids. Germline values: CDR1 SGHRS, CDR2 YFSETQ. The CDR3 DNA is TGCGCCAGCAGCTTGGTGGCGGGGGATTACACCGGGGAGCTGTTTTTT. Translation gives CASSLVAGDYTGELFF. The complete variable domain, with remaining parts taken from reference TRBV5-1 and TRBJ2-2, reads KAGVTQTPRYLIKTRGQQVTLSCSPISGHRSVSWYQQTPGQGLQFLFEYFSETQRNKGNFPGRFSGRQFSNSRSEMNVSTLELGDSALYLCASSLVAGDYTGELFFGEGSRLTVL.

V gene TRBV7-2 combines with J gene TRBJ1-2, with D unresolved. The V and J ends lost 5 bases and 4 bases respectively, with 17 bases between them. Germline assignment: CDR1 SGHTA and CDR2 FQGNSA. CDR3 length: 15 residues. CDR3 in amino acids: CASSAGPGTAYGYTF. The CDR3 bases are TGTGCCAGCAGCGCCGGGCCGGGAACGGCCTATGGCTACACCTTC.

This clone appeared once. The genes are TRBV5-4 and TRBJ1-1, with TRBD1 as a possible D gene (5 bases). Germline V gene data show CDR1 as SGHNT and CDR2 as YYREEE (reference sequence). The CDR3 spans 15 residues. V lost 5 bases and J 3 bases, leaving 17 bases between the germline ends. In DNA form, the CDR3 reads TGTGCCAGCAGTAACCCCCGGGGGACTTACACTGAAGCTTTCTTT. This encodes CASSNPRGTYTEAFF.

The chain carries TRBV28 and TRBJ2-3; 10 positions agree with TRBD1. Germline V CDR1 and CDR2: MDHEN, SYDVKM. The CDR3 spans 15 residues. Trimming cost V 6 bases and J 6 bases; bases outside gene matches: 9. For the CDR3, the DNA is TGTGCCAGCAGCCGCCCCGGGACAGGGGAGGATACGCAGTATTTT. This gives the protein CASSRPGTGEDTQYF.

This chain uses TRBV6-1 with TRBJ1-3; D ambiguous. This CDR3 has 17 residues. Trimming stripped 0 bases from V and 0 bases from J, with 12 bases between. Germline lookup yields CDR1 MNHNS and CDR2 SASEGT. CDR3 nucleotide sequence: TGTGCCAGCAGTGAAGCTCAAGCGGGAAGCTCTGGAAACACCATATATTTT. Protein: CASSEAQAGSSGNTIYF.

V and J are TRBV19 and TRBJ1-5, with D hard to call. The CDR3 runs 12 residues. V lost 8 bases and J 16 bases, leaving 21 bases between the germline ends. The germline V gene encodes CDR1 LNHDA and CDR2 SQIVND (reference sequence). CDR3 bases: TGTGCCAGTTCTTTTCCTACCGGGTCCTGTCATTTT. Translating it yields CASSFPTGSCHF. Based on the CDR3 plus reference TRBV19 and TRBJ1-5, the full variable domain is DGGITQSPKYLFRKEGQNVTLSCEQNLNHDAMYWYRQDPGQGLRLIYYSQIVNDFQKGDIAEGYSVSREKKESFPLTVTSAQKNPTAFYLCASSFPTGSCHFGDGTRLSIL.

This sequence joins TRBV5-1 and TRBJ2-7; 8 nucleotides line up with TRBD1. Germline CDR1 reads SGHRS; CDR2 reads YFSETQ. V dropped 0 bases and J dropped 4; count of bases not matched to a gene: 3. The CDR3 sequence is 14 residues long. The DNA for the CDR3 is TGCGCCAGCAGCTTGGCAGGGGGCGCATACGAGCAGTACTTC. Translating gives CASSLAGGAYEQYF.

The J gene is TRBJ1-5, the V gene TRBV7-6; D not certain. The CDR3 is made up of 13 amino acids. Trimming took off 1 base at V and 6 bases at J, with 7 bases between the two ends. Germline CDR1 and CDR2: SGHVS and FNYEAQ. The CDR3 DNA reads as TGTGCCAGCAGCTTAGGTCGGGTTCAGCCCCAGCATTTT. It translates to CASSLGRVQPQHF.

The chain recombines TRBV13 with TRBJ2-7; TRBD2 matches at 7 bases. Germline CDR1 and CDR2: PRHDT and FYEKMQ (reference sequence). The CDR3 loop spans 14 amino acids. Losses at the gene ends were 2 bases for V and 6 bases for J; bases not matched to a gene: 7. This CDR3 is CASSLMVSGGEQYF. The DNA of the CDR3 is TGTGCCAGCAGCTTAATGGTTTCGGGGGGCGAGCAGTACTTC. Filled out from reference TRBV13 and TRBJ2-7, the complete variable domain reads AAGVIQSPRHLIKEKRETATLKCYPIPRHDTVYWYQQGPGQDPQFLISFYEKMQSDKGSIPDRFSAQQFSDYHSELNMSSLELGDSALYFCASSLMVSGGEQYFGPGTRLTVT.

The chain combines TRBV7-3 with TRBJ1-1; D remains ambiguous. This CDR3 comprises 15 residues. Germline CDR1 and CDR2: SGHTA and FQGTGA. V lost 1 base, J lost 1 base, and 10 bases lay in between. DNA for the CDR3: TGTGCCAGCAGCTTAAGGAGAGTGCCGAACACTGAAGCTTTCTTT. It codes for CASSLRRVPNTEAFF.